This T cell receptor beta chain is from a study of tumor-infiltrating lymphocytes in primary liver carcinoma. Study-wide findings and caveats: Since sampling was bulk and unsorted, CD4+ and CD8+ repertoires were not compared. Overlap between tumor regions exceeded overlap of tumor with adjacent tissue or blood.

A constant-region primer served to make TCR beta cDNA from about 0.45 ug total RNA. Slightly modified ARM-PCR with three nested multiplex PCR rounds yielded TCR beta libraries. Each of the first two PCR rounds ran approximately 10 cycles with TRBV1-TRBV30 forward and C-beta reverse primers. TCRdb re-called the multiplex PCR reads with MiXCR, one entry per CDR3 protein. The table has 300,000 to 350,000 distinct CDR3 sequences, 65% seen once. About this clonotype: No antigen is known for it.

This CDR3 comprises 15 residues. CDR1 and CDR2 (germline): SGHKS, YYEKEE (reference sequence). V lost 0 bases and J 6 bases, leaving 14 bases between the germline ends. They got blood RNA out of unsorted whole blood and also pulled out germline DNA. The receptor's source is a man aged 35 to 55 with primary liver carcinoma and hepatitis B virus infection. The V call is TRBV5-5, the J call TRBJ2-3; D could derive from TRBD1 or TRBD2 (5 bases each). Sequencing was carried out using peripheral blood. CDR3 DNA sequence: TGTGCCAGCAGCTTGGCCGATCTAGCAGGGGATACGCAGTATTTT. This sequence encodes CASSLADLAGDTQYF.